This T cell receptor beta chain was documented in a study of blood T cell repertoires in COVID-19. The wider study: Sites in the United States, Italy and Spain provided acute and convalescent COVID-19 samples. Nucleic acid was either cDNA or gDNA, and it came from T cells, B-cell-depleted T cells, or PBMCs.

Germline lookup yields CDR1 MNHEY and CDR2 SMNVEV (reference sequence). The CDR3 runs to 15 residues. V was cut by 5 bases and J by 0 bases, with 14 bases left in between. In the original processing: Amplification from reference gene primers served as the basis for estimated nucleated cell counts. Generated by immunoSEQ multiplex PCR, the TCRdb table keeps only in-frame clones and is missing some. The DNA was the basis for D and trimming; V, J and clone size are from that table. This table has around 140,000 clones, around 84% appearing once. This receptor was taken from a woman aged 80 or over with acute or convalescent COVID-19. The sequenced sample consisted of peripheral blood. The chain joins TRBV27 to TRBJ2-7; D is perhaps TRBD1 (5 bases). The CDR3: CASSQGVALSYEQYF. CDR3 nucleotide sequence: TGTGCCAGCAGTCAAGGGGTAGCCCTCTCCTACGAGCAGTACTTC.